These 32 T cell receptor beta chains were all obtained from the same sample, sequenced in a study of cytomegalovirus exposure and HLA in healthy donors. Primers for the PCR totalled 60 Vbeta and 13 Jbeta. TCRdb's table, derived via immunoSEQ multiplex PCR, lists solely in-frame clones and lacks some. The sample lists approximately 170,000 clones, roughly 80% occurring once. Sequenced input: PBMCs. The receptor source for this set is a male donor in good health and CMV-seronegative.

V usage is TRBV6-5 and J usage is TRBJ2-1; 9 nucleotides agree with TRBD2. This CDR3 region has 16 residues. The V gene's germline CDR1 is MNHEY and CDR2 SVGAGI. Trimming took 0 bases from V and 6 from J; bases not matched to a gene: 6. CDR3 nucleotide sequence: TGTGCCAGCAGTTACTCGCGGGGGGGGCGGTCCAATGAGCAGTTCTTC. It yields the protein CASSYSRGGRSNEQFF.

This clone was counted once. The sample carries other DNA sequences with the same CDR3. The V gene is TRBV6-6, the J gene TRBJ1-2; 10 bases align to TRBD1. Germline lookup yields CDR1 MNHNY and CDR2 SVGAGI (reference sequence). The length of the CDR3 is 15 residues. J lost 1 base, V lost 2 bases, and 1 base had no gene match. This CDR3 is CASSYRDRGNYGYTF. As DNA, the CDR3 is TGTGCCAGCAGTTACCGGGACAGGGGTAACTATGGCTACACCTTC.

The count of this clone is one. V is TRBV6-1 and J is TRBJ1-3, with D maybe TRBD1 (6 bases). This CDR3 is built from 13 residues. V lost 9 bases to trimming and J lost 4 bases, with 13 bases between them. Per the germline V gene, CDR1 is MNHNS and CDR2 is SASEGT. CDR3 loop: CASGGGGGNTIYF. CDR3 DNA sequence: TGTGCCAGTGGAGGTGGGGGCGGAAACACCATATATTTT.

CDR3 region: CAIRPGQGRLNEQFF. The CDR3 nucleotides are TGTGCCATCAGACCGGGACAGGGTAGGTTGAATGAGCAGTTCTTC. This chain connects TRBV10-3 to TRBJ2-1; 9 nucleotides agree with TRBD1. CDR1 ENHRY and CDR2 SYGVKD come from the germline V gene. This CDR3 region has 15 residues. J lost 7 bases, V lost 6 bases, and 10 bases had no gene match.

The gene calls are TRBV7-6 and TRBJ1-2, with 7 bases lining up with TRBD1. This CDR3 spans 13 amino acids. From germline, CDR1 is SGHVS and CDR2 FNYEAQ. J lost 2 bases, V lost 3 bases, and 0 bases had no gene match. CDR3 coding DNA: TGTGCCAGCAGCTTGGGACAGAACTATGGCTACACCTTC. It codes for CASSLGQNYGYTF.

The gene calls are TRBV5-8 and TRBJ2-2, with a tentative D call TRBD1 (5 bases). Trimming pared 5 bases from V and 6 bases from J, leaving 14 bases between. The germline gives CDR1 SGHTS, CDR2 YDEGEE. The CDR3 is 14 amino acids. CDR3 nucleotides: TGTGCCAGCAGATCGTTTAGGGGCGCCGGGGAGCTGTTTTTT. Translating it yields CASRSFRGAGELFF.

The chain has TRBV6-6 and TRBJ1-1, with D unclear. The V gene lost 2 bases and the J gene lost 1 base, with 5 bases spanning the gap. CDR3 size: 13 residues. CDR1 is MNHNY and CDR2 is SVGAGI in the germline V gene (reference sequence). DNA of the CDR3: TGTGCCAGCAGTTACGAGGGGAACACTGAAGCTTTCTTT. Protein: CASSYEGNTEAFF.

The genes are TRBV4-1 and TRBJ2-6; no clear D. Per the germline V gene, CDR1 is MGHRA and CDR2 is YSYEKL. The CDR3 length is 16 residues. Trimming cost V 0 bases and J 0 bases, with 6 bases left between them. The CDR3 is CASSQDISSGANVLTF. In nucleotides, the CDR3 is TGCGCCAGCAGCCAAGATATCAGCTCTGGGGCCAACGTCCTGACTTTC.

In its sample, this clone was seen once. This rearrangement joins TRBV10-1 to TRBJ1-1; a weak D match, TRBD1 (6 bases). The CDR3 has 14 amino acids. CDR1 and CDR2 from the germline V gene are WNHNN and SYGVQD (reference sequence). Deletions cut 4 bases from V and 1 base from J, with 10 bases between. The CDR3 loop reads CASSAARGNTEAFF. The CDR3 DNA reads TGCGCCAGCAGTGCGGCCAGGGGGAACACTGAAGCTTTCTTT.

The chain couples TRBV29-1 to TRBJ1-1, with D perhaps matching TRBD1 (6 bases). CDR3 length equals 13 residues. V was trimmed by 7 bases and J by 1 base, leaving 13 bases between them. CDR1 SQVTM and CDR2 ANQGSEA come from the germline V gene. The CDR3 loop is CSGRTVKNTEAFF. The CDR3 DNA sequence: TGCAGCGGACGGACAGTCAAGAACACTGAAGCTTTCTTT.

This clone was picked up one time. This sequence joins TRBV7-9 and TRBJ1-1; D is uncertain. The CDR3 is 14 amino acids. Trimming shortened V by 5 bases and J by 6 bases, and 16 bases separated the two germline ends. Germline V gene data show CDR1 as SEHNR and CDR2 as FQNEAQ (reference sequence). CDR3 sequence: CASSDPGMRAEAFF. The CDR3 nucleotides are TGTGCCAGCAGCGACCCGGGTATGAGGGCTGAAGCTTTCTTT.

The gene calls are TRBV7-9 and TRBJ1-5, with 7 bases lining up with TRBD1. After removal of 5 bases from V and 5 bases from J, the junction contained 6 bases not matched to a gene. Germline CDR1 and CDR2: SEHNR and FQNEAQ (reference sequence). The CDR3 runs 14 residues. The CDR3 region has the DNA TGTGCCAGCAGCCAGACAGGGTTGGATCAGCCCCAGCATTTT. Translation gives CASSQTGLDQPQHF.

V is TRBV18 and J is TRBJ1-2; D is unclear. This CDR3 spans 14 amino acids. The V and J ends lost 3 bases and 6 bases respectively, with 14 bases between them. From germline, CDR1 is KGHSH and CDR2 LQKENI. The CDR3 DNA reads as TGTGCCAGCTCACCTAGCCGTACAAAAGATGGCTACACCTTC. Its translation is CASSPSRTKDGYTF.

This rearrangement joins TRBV10-3 to TRBJ1-6; D possibly corresponds to TRBD1 (5 bases). Per germline, CDR1 ENHRY and CDR2 SYGVKD. The CDR3 totals 12 residues. Trimming cost V 8 bases and J 9 bases, with 11 bases left between them. Written as DNA, the CDR3 is TGTGCCATCGCGCCGGGGGGTTCACCCCTCCACTTT. Encoded protein: CAIAPGGSPLHF.

The chain recombines TRBV15 with TRBJ1-5; no clear D gene. Germline-derived CDR1 and CDR2 are LNHNV and YYDKDF (reference sequence). Between the trimmed V and J ends, which lost 0 bases and 6 bases, there was a span of 9 bases. The CDR3 contains 14 residues. Here the CDR3 reads CATSRDLSGQPQHF. The CDR3 DNA follows: TGTGCCACCAGCAGAGATCTAAGCGGTCAGCCCCAGCATTTT. The full variable domain, its missing parts supplied by reference TRBV15 and TRBJ1-5, is DAMVIQNPRYQVTQFGKPVTLSCSQTLNHNVMYWYQQKSSQAPKLLFHYYDKDFNNEADTPDNFQSRRPNTSFCFLDIRSPGLGDTAMYLCATSRDLSGQPQHFGDGTRLSIL.

This chain uses TRBV18 with TRBJ2-7; D may be TRBD1 (5 bases). This CDR3 has 15 amino acids. V was clipped by 0 bases and J by 3 bases, with 12 bases between them. The germline V gene encodes CDR1 KGHSH and CDR2 LQKENI. CDR3 sequence (DNA): TGTGCCAGCTCACCACCGAGGCAGGGTGGCTACGAGCAGTACTTC. It is translated as CASSPPRQGGYEQYF.

In this sample, this clone turned up once. The chain joins TRBV6-1 to TRBJ2-7; maybe TRBD2 (5 bases). Trimming took off 8 bases at V and 3 bases at J, with 11 bases between the two ends. Germline values: CDR1 MNHNS, CDR2 SASEGT. The CDR3 covers 12 residues. CDR3 region: CASLSGIYEQYF. CDR3 DNA sequence: TGTGCCAGCCTGTCGGGAATCTACGAGCAGTACTTC.

The J gene is TRBJ1-1, the V gene TRBV18; 7 bases fit TRBD1. With 1 base clipped from V and 4 bases from J, the junction kept 9 bases outside the gene matches. Germline V gene lookup returns CDR1 KGHSH and CDR2 LQKENI. The CDR3 has 16 amino acids. CDR3: CASSPRAGGESTEAFF. As DNA, the CDR3 is TGTGCCAGCTCACCACGGGCAGGGGGAGAGAGCACTGAAGCTTTCTTT.

This chain connects TRBV18 to TRBJ1-1; 7 positions match TRBD1. CDR1 KGHSH and CDR2 LQKENI come from the germline V gene. The CDR3 has 16 amino acids. The ends lost 1 base at V and 3 bases at J; junction bases unmatched: 8. The CDR3 sequence is CASSPRRGRLDTEAFF. The CDR3 nucleotides read TGTGCCAGCTCACCACGGAGGGGGCGGTTGGACACTGAAGCTTTCTTT.

The chain employs TRBV5-4 and TRBJ1-4; the D is unclear. The V end lost 2 bases, the J end lost 5 bases, and 16 bases lay between the germline ends. CDR3 size: 16 residues. From germline, CDR1 is SGHNT and CDR2 YYREEE (reference sequence). The CDR3 region is CASSFLEGDQNEKLFF. CDR3 DNA sequence: TGTGCCAGCAGCTTTTTAGAGGGAGACCAAAATGAAAAACTGTTTTTT.

The chain employs TRBV29-1 and TRBJ2-3; TRBD2 is a possible D gene (5 bases). Germline loops: CDR1 SQVTM, CDR2 ANQGSEA. The CDR3 extends over 14 amino acids. V was shortened by 0 bases and J by 5 bases, with 12 bases between the two germline ends. CDR3 in amino acids: CSVEEEPGVDTQYF. Here the CDR3 DNA reads TGCAGCGTTGAAGAGGAGCCCGGGGTAGATACGCAGTATTTT.

This clone was recorded a few times. The chain employs TRBV19 and TRBJ2-3; D gene uncertain. The CDR3 sequence is 13 residues long. Per germline, CDR1 LNHDA and CDR2 SQIVND (reference sequence). V was cut by 5 bases and J by 6 bases, with 12 bases left in between. The CDR3 loop reads CASSPRPGDTQYF. Written as DNA, the CDR3 is TGTGCCAGTAGTCCCCGGCCCGGGGATACGCAGTATTTT.

CDR3 DNA: TGTGCCAGCAGCCCGGGCGGGGGCGGTAGCTCCTACAATGAGCAGTTCTTC. This codes for CASSPGGGGSSYNEQFF. The chain recombines TRBV7-6 with TRBJ2-1; D is possibly TRBD2 (7 bases). The CDR3 has 17 residues. Per the germline V gene, CDR1 is SGHVS and CDR2 is FNYEAQ. Trimming cost V 5 bases and J 0 bases, with 17 bases left between them.

The genes are TRBV6-6 and TRBJ2-3; 8 nucleotides line up with TRBD2. The CDR3 runs to 14 residues. J lost 1 base, V lost 9 bases, and 6 bases had no gene match. Germline CDR1 MNHNY, CDR2 SVGAGI (reference sequence). This CDR3 is CASTDGGGTDTQYF. In DNA form, the CDR3 reads TGTGCCAGTACTGACGGGGGGGGCACAGATACGCAGTATTTT.

The CDR3 loop is CASRRRVYSNQPQHF. The CDR3 DNA sequence: TGTGCCAGTAGGAGGAGGGTTTATAGCAATCAGCCCCAGCATTTT. The rearrangement joins TRBV19 to TRBJ1-5; D remains ambiguous. This CDR3 comprises 15 residues. CDR1 LNHDA and CDR2 SQIVND come from the germline V gene (reference sequence). The V end was cut by 6 bases, the J end by 0 bases, with 12 bases between. The whole variable domain, filled in from reference TRBV19 and TRBJ1-5, reads DGGITQSPKYLFRKEGQNVTLSCEQNLNHDAMYWYRQDPGQGLRLIYYSQIVNDFQKGDIAEGYSVSREKKESFPLTVTSAQKNPTAFYLCASRRRVYSNQPQHFGDGTRLSIL.

The V gene is TRBV19, the J gene TRBJ1-4; 12 positions agree with TRBD1. This CDR3 has 15 residues. The V gene's germline CDR1 is LNHDA and CDR2 SQIVND (reference sequence). V lost 3 bases to trimming and J lost 7 bases; unmatched junction nucleotides: 3. In nucleotides, the CDR3 is TGTGCCAGTAGTATGGGGGGACAGGGGGCTGAAAAACTGTTTTTT. This gives the protein CASSMGGQGAEKLFF.

The CDR3 here is CASSDGTGDGYTF. Here the CDR3 DNA reads TGTGCCAGCAGCGACGGGACAGGGGATGGCTACACCTTC. The V call is TRBV9, the J call TRBJ1-2; 10 bases align to TRBD1. V shed 3 bases and J 6 bases; nucleotides not matched to a gene: 2. Germline CDR1 SGDLS, CDR2 YYNGEE. CDR3 length equals 13 residues.

This chain joins TRBV30 and TRBJ2-4; D not resolved. Germline V lookup: CDR1 GTSNPN, CDR2 SVGIG (reference sequence). Trimming stripped 5 bases from V and 8 bases from J, with 19 bases between. The length of the CDR3 is 14 residues. The CDR3 region has the DNA TGTGCCTGGGGTCCGGTTTATGGTCGGGACATTCAGTACTTC. Its translation: CAWGPVYGRDIQYF.

This sequence joins TRBV7-9 and TRBJ1-2, with D uncertain. The CDR3 loop spans 11 amino acids. The germline gives CDR1 SEHNR, CDR2 FQNEAQ (reference sequence). V dropped 4 bases and J dropped 8 bases, with 8 bases sitting between them. CDR3 sequence reads: CASSSDAGYTF. CDR3 DNA: TGTGCCAGCAGCTCTGATGCGGGCTACACCTTC.

The chain uses TRBV5-3 and TRBJ1-2, with D possibly being TRBD1 (6 bases). TRBV5-3 is an ORF, and what it does is uncertain. The CDR3 spans 17 residues. The V end was cut by 3 bases, the J end by 5 bases, with 23 bases between. CDR3 bases: TGTGCCAGAAGCTCCGATGCTACAGGGCCCCGGTGGTATGGCTACACCTTC. The encoded protein is CARSSDATGPRWYGYTF.

The genes are TRBV6-5 and TRBJ2-7, with D maybe TRBD1 (6 bases). This CDR3 has 14 amino acids. V was cut by 2 bases and J by 2 bases, with 10 bases left in between. CDR1 and CDR2 from the germline V gene are MNHEY and SVGAGI. In DNA form, the CDR3 reads TGTGCCAGCAGTTACGATGGGGGCACCTACGAGCAGTACTTC. It specifies CASSYDGGTYEQYF.

The chain links TRBV5-5 to TRBJ1-2; no definite D call. The germline CDR1 and CDR2 sequences are SGHKS and YYEKEE (reference sequence). The CDR3 is 13 residues long. V dropped 0 bases and J dropped 8 bases, with 11 bases sitting between them. The CDR3 DNA follows: TGTGCCAGCAGCTTGGACCCCCGAGGGGGCTACACCTTC. Translating gives CASSLDPRGGYTF. The full variable domain, completed using reference TRBV5-5 and TRBJ1-2, is DAGVTQSPTHLIKTRGQQVTLRCSPISGHKSVSWYQQVLGQGPQFIFQYYEKEERGRGNFPDRFSARQFPNYSSELNVNALLLGDSALYLCASSLDPRGGYTFGSGTRLTVV.